This is a list of T cell receptor beta chains from one sample in a study of response to subunit inactivated influenza vaccine. Each CDR3 protein is one row after TCRdb ran MiXCR on the RT-PCR reads. This sample has roughly 550,000 distinct CDR3 sequences; around a quarter occur once, and the top ten carry approximately 2.9%. These data were likewise used in another study, on T cells expressing NK-cell markers.

Sample: CD4+ T cells sorted from PBMCs, taken about 13 days after vaccination. The receptor source for this set is a middle-aged man who received an inactivated influenza vaccine. Both conserved end residues are part of each CDR3. A D gene is named only where the DNA matches it firmly. A clone size is listed for some rows: how often the clone was seen (once, few, many), or a class if it is expanded.

size | J | V | D | length | CDR3 | DNA
few | TRBJ2-7 | TRBV3-1 | . | 12 | CASSRGIYEQYF | TGTGCCAGCAGTCGCGGAATCTACGAGCAGTACTTC
few | TRBJ1-3 | TRBV7-9 | . | 15 | CASSLWSDSGNTIYF | TGTGCCAGCAGCTTATGGTCTGACTCTGGAAACACCATATATTTT
few | TRBJ2-2 | TRBV10-3 | . | 12 | CAIKPRTGELFF | TGTGCCATCAAGCCACGCACCGGGGAGCTGTTTTTT
. | TRBJ2-5 | TRBV7-2 | TRBD2 | 16 | CASSTRLAPPQETQYF | TGTGCCAGCAGCACCCGACTAGCACCGCCCCAAGAGACCCAGTACTTC
few | TRBJ1-2 | TRBV6-1 | TRBD1 | 14 | CASSEGTGMVGYTF | TGTGCCAGCAGTGAGGGGACAGGGATGGTTGGCTACACCTTC
. | TRBJ1-2 | TRBV6-5 | . | 15 | CASSSHWTDSYGYTF | TGTGCCAGCAGTTCCCACTGGACAGACTCTTATGGCTACACCTTC
. | TRBJ2-5 | TRBV24-1 | TRBD1 | 17 | CATSPTENRGQKETQYF | TGTGCCACCAGTCCCACAGAAAACAGGGGGCAGAAAGAGACCCAGTACTTC
. | TRBJ2-1 | TRBV7-2 | . | 16 | CASSLVASSSYNEQFF | TGTGCCAGCAGCTTAGTTGCTTCGAGCTCCTACAATGAGCAGTTCTTC
. | TRBJ1-1 | TRBV7-2 | . | 12 | CASGGGYRWAFF | TGTGCCAGCGGTGGGGGGTATCGATGGGCTTTCTTT
. | TRBJ2-3 | TRBV20-1 | TRBD2 | 18 | CSARATGGSGRSTDTQYF | TGCAGTGCTAGAGCCACCGGAGGTAGCGGGAGGAGCACAGATACGCAGTATTTT
few | TRBJ2-3 | TRBV6-1 | . | 15 | CASSENPYTSDTQYF | TGTGCCAGCAGTGAAAACCCATACACCTCAGATACGCAGTATTTT
. | TRBJ2-7 | TRBV6-2/TRBV6-3 | . | 12 | CASSIRDYEQYF | TGTGCCAGTTCGATCAGGGACTACGAGCAGTACTTC
. | TRBJ1-2 | TRBV20-1 | TRBD1 | 13 | CSAKNKRTGGYTF | TGCAGTGCCAAGAATAAGAGGACAGGGGGCTACACCTTC
. | TRBJ1-6 | TRBV6-5 | TRBD1 | 12 | CATSGGNSPLHF | TGTGCCACCTCAGGGGGTAATTCACCCCTCCACTTT
few | TRBJ2-1 | TRBV15 | . | 17 | CATSTLTGQSSYNEQFF | TGTGCCACCAGCACCCTGACAGGCCAGAGCTCCTACAATGAGCAGTTCTTC
. | TRBJ1-5 | TRBV28 | TRBD1 | 17 | CASSPRQGAYSNQPQHF | TGTGCCAGCAGTCCACGACAGGGGGCTTATAGCAATCAGCCCCAGCATTTT
. | TRBJ1-1 | TRBV30 | . | 13 | CACFRDMNTEAFF | TGTGCCTGCTTCCGGGATATGAACACTGAAGCTTTCTTT
. | TRBJ2-5 | TRBV12-3/TRBV12-4 | . | 15 | CASSFGQIDQETQYF | TGTGCCAGCAGTTTCGGACAGATTGACCAAGAGACCCAGTACTTC
few | TRBJ1-5 | TRBV20-1 | . | 15 | CSARDRRYSNQPQHF | TGCAGTGCTAGAGATAGGAGATATAGCAATCAGCCCCAGCATTTT
few | TRBJ2-7 | TRBV20-1 | . | 12 | CSAIQGWDEQYF | TGCAGTGCTATTCAGGGTTGGGACGAGCAGTACTTC
few | TRBJ2-2 | TRBV11-2 | TRBD2 | 15 | CASSLVSGVTGELFF | TGTGCCAGCAGCTTAGTGAGCGGGGTTACCGGGGAGCTGTTTTTT
. | TRBJ2-7 | TRBV19 | . | 14 | CASRQTASSYEQYF | TGTGCCAGTAGACAGACGGCTAGCTCCTACGAGCAGTACTTC
. | TRBJ2-2 | TRBV10-3 | . | 19 | CAISATGAAILQIPGELFF | TGTGCCATCAGCGCCACGGGCGCAGCCATACTACAGATACCCGGGGAGCTGTTTTTT
. | TRBJ2-2 | TRBV7-8 | . | 16 | CASITNRVPNTGELFF | TGTGCCAGCATCACTAACCGGGTTCCGAACACCGGGGAGCTGTTTTTT
. | TRBJ1-2 | TRBV12-3/TRBV12-4 | . | 12 | CASSSMNYGYTF | TGTGCCAGCAGCTCCATGAACTATGGCTACACCTTC
once | TRBJ1-5 | TRBV7-6 | . | 15 | CASSLVVGGNQPQHF | TGTGCCAGCAGCTTAGTGGTAGGGGGGAATCAGCCCCAGCATTTT